This T cell receptor beta chain comes out of a study of regulatory T cells in long-lasting Graves disease. Study in general: The criterion for persistent Graves' disease was over 5 years of antithyroid drugs with positive TSH receptor antibodies. Study-wide results and caveats: Persistent cases favored TRBV28, TRBJ1-2 and TRBJ2-5. Compared with new cases, persistent Graves' patients showed reduced TCR diversity.

The authors built TCR beta libraries using iRepertoire HTBI primers and Arm-PCR of CDR3 regions. TCRdb re-derived calls from the multiplex PCR reads in MiXCR, one entry per CDR3 protein. The sample includes 400,000 or so distinct CDR3 sequences, more than 20% of them seen just once. The time point: persistent/refractory GD, antithyroid drugs over 5 years with positive TRAb. Construction of the TCR library relied on RNA isolated from PBMCs. This clonotype was observed at least ten times. The antigen is not known. The V end was cut by 4 bases, the J end by 1 base, with 8 bases between. Germline V gene lookup returns CDR1 MNHNS and CDR2 SASEGT. The CDR3 is 14 amino acids.

This clonotype was sampled from a female donor with Graves disease. This chain connects TRBV6-1 to TRBJ1-5; perhaps TRBD1 as D (6 bases). The sequencing here drew on peripheral blood mononuclear cells (PBMCs), taken when the disease was refractory, from a patient treated with antithyroid drugs. In nucleotides, the CDR3 is TGTGCCAGCAGTGGGGGGCCGAGCAATCAGCCCCAGCATTTT. Protein: CASSGGPSNQPQHF.